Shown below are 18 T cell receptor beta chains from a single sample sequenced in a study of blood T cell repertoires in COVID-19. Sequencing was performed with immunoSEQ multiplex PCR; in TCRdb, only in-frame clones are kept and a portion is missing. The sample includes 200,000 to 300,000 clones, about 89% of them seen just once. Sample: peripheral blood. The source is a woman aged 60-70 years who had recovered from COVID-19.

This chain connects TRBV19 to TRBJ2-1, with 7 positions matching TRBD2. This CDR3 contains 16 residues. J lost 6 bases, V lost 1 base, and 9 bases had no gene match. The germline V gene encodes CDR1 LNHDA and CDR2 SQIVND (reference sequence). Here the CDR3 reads CASSIGPPTSSNEQFF. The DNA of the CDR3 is TGTGCCAGTAGTATAGGCCCCCCGACTAGCAGCAATGAGCAGTTCTTC.

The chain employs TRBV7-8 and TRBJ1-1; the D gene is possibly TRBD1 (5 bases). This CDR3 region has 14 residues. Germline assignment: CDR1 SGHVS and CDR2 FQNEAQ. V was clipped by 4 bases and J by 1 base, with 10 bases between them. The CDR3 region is CASSWGRGNTEAFF. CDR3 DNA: TGTGCCAGCAGCTGGGGGAGGGGGAACACTGAAGCTTTCTTT.

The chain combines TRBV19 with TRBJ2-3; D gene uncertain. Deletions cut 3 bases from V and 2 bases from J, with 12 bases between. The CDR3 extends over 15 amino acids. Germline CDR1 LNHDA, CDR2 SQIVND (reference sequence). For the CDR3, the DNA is TGTGCCAGTAGTATGGTAGAGCCTTACACAGATACGCAGTATTTT. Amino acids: CASSMVEPYTDTQYF.

In nucleotides, the CDR3 is TGCAGCACCGGGAGGGAAGGCGAGCAGTACTTC. Translating it yields CSTGREGEQYF. V gene TRBV20-1 combines with J gene TRBJ2-7, with 8 bases lining up with TRBD2. The CDR3 runs 11 residues. In germline, CDR1 is DFQATT, CDR2 SNEGSKA (reference sequence).

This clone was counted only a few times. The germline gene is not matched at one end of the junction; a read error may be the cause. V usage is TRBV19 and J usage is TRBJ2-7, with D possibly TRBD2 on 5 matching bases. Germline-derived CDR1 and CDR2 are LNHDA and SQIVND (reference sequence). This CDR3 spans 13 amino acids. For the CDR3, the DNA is TGTGCCAGTAGTGTCCCCCCGGGGTACGTGCAGTACTTC. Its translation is CASSVPPGYVQYF. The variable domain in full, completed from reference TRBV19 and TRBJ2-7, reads DGGITQSPKYLFRKEGQNVTLSCEQNLNHDAMYWYRQDPGQGLRLIYYSQIVNDFQKGDIAEGYSVSREKKESFPLTVTSAQKNPTAFYLCASSVPPGYVQYFGPGTRLTVT.

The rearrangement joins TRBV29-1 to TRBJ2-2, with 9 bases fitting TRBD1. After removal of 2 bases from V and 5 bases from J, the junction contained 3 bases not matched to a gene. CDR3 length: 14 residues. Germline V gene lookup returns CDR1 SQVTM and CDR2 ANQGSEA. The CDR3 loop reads CSVEKDRGTGELFF. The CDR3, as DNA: TGCAGCGTTGAAAAGGACAGGGGTACCGGGGAGCTGTTTTTT.

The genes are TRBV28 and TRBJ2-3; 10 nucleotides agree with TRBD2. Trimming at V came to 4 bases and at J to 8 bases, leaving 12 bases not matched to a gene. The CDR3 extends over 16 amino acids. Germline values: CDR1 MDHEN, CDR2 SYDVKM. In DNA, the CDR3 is TGTGCCAGCAGTTCCCCCATGGAGCGGGGGGGGCGTACGCAGTATTTT. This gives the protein CASSSPMERGGRTQYF.

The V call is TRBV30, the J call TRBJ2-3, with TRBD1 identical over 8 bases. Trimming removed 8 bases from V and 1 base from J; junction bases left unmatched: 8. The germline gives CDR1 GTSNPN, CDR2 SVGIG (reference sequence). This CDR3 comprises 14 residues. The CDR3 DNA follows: TGTGCCCGGCCTGCGACAGGGGGCACAGATACGCAGTATTTT. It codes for CARPATGGTDTQYF.

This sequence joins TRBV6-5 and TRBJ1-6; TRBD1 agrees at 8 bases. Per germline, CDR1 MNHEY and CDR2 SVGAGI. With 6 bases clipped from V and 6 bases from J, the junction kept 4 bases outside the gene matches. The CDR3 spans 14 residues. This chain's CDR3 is CASRRDRTNSPLHF. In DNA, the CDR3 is TGTGCCAGCAGGCGGGACAGGACTAATTCACCCCTCCACTTT.

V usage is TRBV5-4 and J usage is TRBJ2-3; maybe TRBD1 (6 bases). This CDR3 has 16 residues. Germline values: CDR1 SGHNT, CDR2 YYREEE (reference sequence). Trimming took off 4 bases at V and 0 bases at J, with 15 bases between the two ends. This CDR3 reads CASSRDRSTSTDTQYF. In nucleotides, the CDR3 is TGTGCCAGCAGCCGCGACAGGTCAACTAGCACAGATACGCAGTATTTT. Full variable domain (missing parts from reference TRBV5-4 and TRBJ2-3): ETGVTQSPTHLIKTRGQQVTLRCSSQSGHNTVSWYQQALGQGPQFIFQYYREEENGRGNFPPRFSGLQFPNYSSELNVNALELDDSALYLCASSRDRSTSTDTQYFGPGTRLTVL.

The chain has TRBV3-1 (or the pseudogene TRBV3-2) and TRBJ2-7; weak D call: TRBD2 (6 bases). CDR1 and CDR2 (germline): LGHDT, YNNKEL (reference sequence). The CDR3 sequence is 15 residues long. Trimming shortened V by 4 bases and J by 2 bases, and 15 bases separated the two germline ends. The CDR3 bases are TGTGCCAGCAGCCTATTTAGCGGCCCCGCCTACGAGCAGTACTTC. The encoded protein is CASSLFSGPAYEQYF.

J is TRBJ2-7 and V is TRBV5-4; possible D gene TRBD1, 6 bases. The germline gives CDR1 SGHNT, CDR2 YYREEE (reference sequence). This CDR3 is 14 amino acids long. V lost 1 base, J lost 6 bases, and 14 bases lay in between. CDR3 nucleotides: TGTGCCAGCAGCTTGATCCCGGACAGCAGCGAGCAGTACTTC. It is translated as CASSLIPDSSEQYF.

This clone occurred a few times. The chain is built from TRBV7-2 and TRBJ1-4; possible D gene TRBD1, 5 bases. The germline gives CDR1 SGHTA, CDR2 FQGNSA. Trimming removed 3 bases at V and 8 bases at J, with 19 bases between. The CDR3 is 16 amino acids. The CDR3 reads CASSFWGGTLGEKLFF. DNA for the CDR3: TGTGCCAGCAGCTTTTGGGGCGGGACCCTTGGAGAAAAACTGTTTTTT.

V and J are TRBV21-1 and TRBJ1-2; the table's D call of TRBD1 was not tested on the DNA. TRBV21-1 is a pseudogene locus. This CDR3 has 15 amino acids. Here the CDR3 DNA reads TGTGCCAGCAGCAAAGACGGAACAGGCAACTATGGCTACACCTTC. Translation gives CASSKDGTGNYGYTF.

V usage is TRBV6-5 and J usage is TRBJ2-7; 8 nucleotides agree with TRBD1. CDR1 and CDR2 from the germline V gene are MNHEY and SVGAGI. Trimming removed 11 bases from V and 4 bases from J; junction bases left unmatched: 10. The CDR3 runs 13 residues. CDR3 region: CAGTSGGRYEQYF. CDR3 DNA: TGTGCCGGAACCTCAGGGGGCCGGTACGAGCAGTACTTC.

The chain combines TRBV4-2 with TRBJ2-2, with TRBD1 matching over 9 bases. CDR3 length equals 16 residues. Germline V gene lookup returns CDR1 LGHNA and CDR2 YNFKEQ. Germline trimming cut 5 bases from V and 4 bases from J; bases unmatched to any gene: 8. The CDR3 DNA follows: TGTGCCAGCAGCTCCCTCGACAGGGGGGTCACCGGGGAGCTGTTTTTT. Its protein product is CASSSLDRGVTGELFF.

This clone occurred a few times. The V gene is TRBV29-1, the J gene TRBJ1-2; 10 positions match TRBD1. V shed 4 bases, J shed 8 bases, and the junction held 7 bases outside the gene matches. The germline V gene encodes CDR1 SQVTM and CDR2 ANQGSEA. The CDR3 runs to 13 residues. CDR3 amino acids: CSVGDRGHGGYTF. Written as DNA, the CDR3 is TGCAGCGTTGGGGACAGGGGACATGGGGGCTACACCTTC.

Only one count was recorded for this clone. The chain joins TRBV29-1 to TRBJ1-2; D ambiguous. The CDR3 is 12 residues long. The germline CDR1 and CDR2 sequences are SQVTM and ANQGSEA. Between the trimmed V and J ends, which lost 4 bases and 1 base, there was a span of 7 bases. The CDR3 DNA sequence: TGCAGCGTTGCCAGGCATAACTATGGCTACACCTTC. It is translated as CSVARHNYGYTF.